A selection of T cell receptor beta chains follows, all from one sample in a study of blood T cell repertoires in COVID-19. Method: immunoSEQ multiplex PCR; TCRdb's copy keeps in-frame clones and lacks some. The repertoire holds approximately 150,000 clones, with roughly 93% as singletons. The sample comprised peripheral blood. The receptors shown here come from a man aged 18 to 35 with COVID-19, enrolled during active disease. Both conserved end residues are part of each CDR3. D genes are given only for firm matches. Where a row states a size, it is once, few, many or the class of an expanded clone; other rows omit it.

j_call clone_size v_call d_call cdr3_aa cdr3_nt
TRBJ1-5 NA TRBV19 NA CASSHGWNQPQHF TGTGCCAGTAGTCACGGTTGGAATCAGCCCCAGCATTTT
TRBJ2-3 NA TRBV7-9 NA CASSYEAADTQYF TGTGCCAGCAGCTACGAGGCTGCAGATACGCAGTATTTT
TRBJ2-3 NA TRBV27 NA CASNLWDNTDTQYF TGTGCCAGCAACCTCTGGGACAACACAGATACGCAGTATTTT
TRBJ1-1 NA TRBV7-2 TRBD1 CASSEQGADLAFF TGTGCCAGCAGCGAACAGGGGGCGGATTTGGCTTTCTTT
TRBJ2-3 NA TRBV4-2 NA CASSQDRGRLTDTQYF TGTGCCAGCAGCCAAGATCGAGGGCGCCTCACAGATACGCAGTATTTT
TRBJ2-7 NA TRBV5-1 TRBD2 CASSLASGSSYEQYF TGCGCCAGCAGCTTGGCCAGCGGGAGTAGTTACGAGCAGTACTTC
TRBJ2-1 NA TRBV5-4 TRBD2 CASNPTGTSGRGGYNEQFF TGTGCCAGCAACCCTACCGGGACTAGCGGGAGAGGAGGGTACAATGAGCAGTTCTTC
TRBJ1-1 NA TRBV13 TRBD1 CASSSRQGSVNTEAFF TGTGCCAGCAGCTCGAGACAGGGATCAGTGAACACTGAAGCTTTCTTT
TRBJ2-7 NA TRBV9 TRBD1 CASSVGTDSYEQYF TGTGCCAGCAGCGTCGGGACAGACTCCTACGAGCAGTACTTC
TRBJ1-2 once TRBV5-6 NA CASSLGSGAGGYTF TGTGCCAGCAGCCTCGGATCCGGCGCAGGCGGCTACACCTTC
TRBJ2-3 NA TRBV30 TRBD2 CAWLPGLATDTQYF TGTGCCTGGCTTCCGGGACTAGCTACAGATACGCAGTATTTT
TRBJ2-7 NA TRBV7-9 NA CASTIRDSGSNDEQYF TGTGCCAGCACTATACGAGATTCCGGGAGTAACGACGAGCAGTACTTC
TRBJ2-7 once TRBV7-8 NA CASSFGGSYEQYF TGTGCCAGCAGCTTCGGGGGTTCCTACGAGCAGTACTTC
TRBJ1-2 NA TRBV3-1/TRBV3-2 NA CASSTTEAGYTF TGTGCCAGCAGCACAACTGAGGCTGGCTACACCTTC
TRBJ1-5 NA TRBV18 NA CASSDTGESNQPQHF TGTGCCAGCTCCGACACCGGGGAGAGCAATCAGCCCCAGCATTTT
TRBJ2-7 many TRBV7-9 NA CASSSLEDEQYF TGTGCCAGCAGCTCCCTCGAGGACGAGCAGTACTTC
TRBJ1-5 NA TRBV7-8 NA CASSLAGLGGVQPQHF TGTGCCAGCAGCTTAGCGGGGCTGGGAGGTGTTCAGCCCCAGCATTTT
TRBJ1-5 NA TRBV29-1 NA CSVEPQEPDSNQPQHF TGTAGCGTTGAACCACAGGAGCCCGATAGCAATCAGCCCCAGCATTTT
TRBJ1-5 NA TRBV6-2/TRBV6-3 NA CASSSRGSNQPQHF TGTGCCAGCAGTTCCCGCGGTAGCAATCAGCCCCAGCATTTT
TRBJ1-1 once TRBV25-1 NA CASSASGGSGVEAFF TGTGCCAGCAGTGCCTCCGGGGGATCGGGGGTTGAAGCTTTCTTT
TRBJ2-1 NA TRBV28 TRBD2 CASSWTSTYNEQFF TGTGCCAGCAGTTGGACTAGCACCTACAATGAGCAGTTCTTC
TRBJ2-1 NA TRBV30 TRBD1 CAWSAEPGQGAFSYNEQFF TGTGCCTGGAGTGCCGAACCGGGACAGGGGGCCTTTTCCTACAATGAGCAGTTCTTC
TRBJ1-5 NA TRBV7-2 NA CASSSGGNQPQHF TGTGCCAGCAGCTCGGGGGGCAATCAGCCCCAGCATTTT
TRBJ2-3 NA TRBV14 NA CASSQRVDFSTDTQYF TGTGCCAGCAGCCAACGAGTGGACTTTAGCACAGATACGCAGTATTTT
TRBJ1-1 NA TRBV5-1 TRBD1 CASSWTGLNTEAFF TGCGCCAGCAGCTGGACAGGGCTGAACACTGAAGCTTTCTTT
TRBJ2-1 NA TRBV6-5 TRBD2 CASTRTSGNEQFF TGTGCCAGCACGCGGACTAGCGGCAATGAGCAGTTCTTC
TRBJ2-3 NA TRBV25-1 NA CASSVPVDTDTQYF TGTGCCAGCAGTGTGCCGGTAGACACAGATACGCAGTATTTT
TRBJ1-1 NA TRBV29-1 NA CSVVGRMRDTEAFF TGCAGCGTTGTGGGGAGGATGAGGGACACTGAAGCTTTCTTT
TRBJ1-3 NA TRBV2 NA CASSEGSAPGNTIYF TGTGCCAGCAGTGAAGGAAGCGCCCCTGGAAACACCATATATTTT
TRBJ1-1 NA TRBV11-3 TRBD1 CASSQGADTEAFF TGTGCCAGCAGCCAGGGGGCAGACACTGAAGCTTTCTTT
TRBJ2-7 NA TRBV11-2 TRBD1 CASSRVRDRDSYEQYF TGTGCCAGCAGCCGAGTCCGGGACAGGGACTCCTACGAGCAGTACTTC
TRBJ2-1 NA TRBV9 TRBD2 CASSLTSGGGNEQFF TGTGCCAGCAGCCTTACTAGCGGAGGTGGGAATGAGCAGTTCTTC
TRBJ2-2 NA TRBV7-2 NA CASSLVATGELFF TGTGCCAGCAGCTTAGTGGCCACCGGGGAGCTGTTTTTT
TRBJ2-3 NA TRBV7-2 NA CASSLKGWEEADTQYF TGTGCCAGCAGCCTTAAAGGTTGGGAGGAGGCAGATACGCAGTATTTT
TRBJ1-1 NA TRBV28 NA CASSGQLLFLMNTEAFF TGTGCCAGCAGTGGACAACTCTTATTTCTCATGAACACTGAAGCTTTCTTT
TRBJ2-1 NA TRBV7-9 TRBD2 CASSLVSGVYNEQFF TGTGCCAGCAGCTTAGTTAGCGGGGTATACAATGAGCAGTTCTTC
TRBJ2-1 NA TRBV5-4 TRBD1 CASSFGTDRYNEQFF TGTGCCAGCAGCTTCGGGACAGACCGATACAATGAGCAGTTCTTC
TRBJ2-2 NA TRBV6-6 NA CASSYSTGFTGELFF TGTGCCAGCAGTTACTCTACAGGGTTCACCGGGGAGCTGTTTTTT
TRBJ2-7 NA TRBV5-6 NA CASSLGQAEQYF TGTGCCAGCAGCTTGGGACAGGCCGAGCAGTACTTC
TRBJ2-1 few TRBV7-2 NA CASSLRGIRDDEQFF TGTGCCAGCAGCTTACGCGGGATCCGCGACGATGAGCAGTTCTTC
TRBJ1-6 NA TRBV27 NA CASSFGVGGSPLHF TGTGCCAGCAGTTTTGGGGTGGGGGGTTCACCCCTCCACTTT
TRBJ1-2 NA TRBV29-1 NA CSVWGLYGYTF TGCAGCGTCTGGGGCCTTTATGGCTACACCTTC
TRBJ1-1 NA TRBV6-5 NA CASSYYRDTEAFF TGTGCCAGCAGTTACTACAGGGACACTGAAGCTTTCTTT
TRBJ1-2 NA TRBV28 NA CASSSNPREGDGYTF TGTGCCAGCAGTTCCAACCCCAGGGAGGGAGATGGCTACACCTTC
TRBJ2-1 NA TRBV5-5 NA CASSLGDSGEQFF TGTGCCAGCAGCTTGGGGGACTCGGGTGAGCAGTTCTTC
TRBJ1-5 NA TRBV5-8 NA CASSLRGSQPQHF TGTGCCAGCAGCTTGCGAGGGAGTCAGCCCCAGCATTTT
TRBJ2-7 NA TRBV27 TRBD1 CASSLRDSLSYEQYF TGTGCCAGCAGTCTCCGGGACAGTCTCTCCTACGAGCAGTACTTC
TRBJ2-1 NA TRBV4-3 TRBD2 CASSPRLAGFHNEQFF TGCGCCAGCAGCCCTAGACTAGCGGGATTTCACAATGAGCAGTTCTTC
TRBJ1-1 once TRBV27 TRBD1 CASSLGTGYTEAFF TGTGCCAGCAGTTTAGGGACAGGCTACACTGAAGCTTTCTTT
TRBJ2-1 NA TRBV9 NA CASSGLRDEQFF TGTGCCAGCAGCGGCTTGAGGGATGAGCAGTTCTTC
TRBJ1-2 NA TRBV6-6 TRBD1 CASSPTSDRDVNNYGYTF TGTGCCAGCAGTCCTACCTCGGACAGGGACGTAAATAACTATGGCTACACCTTC
TRBJ2-1 NA TRBV5-1 TRBD2 CASSPGTSGRAGEQFF TGCGCCAGCAGCCCTGGGACTAGCGGGAGGGCCGGTGAGCAGTTCTTC
TRBJ1-4 NA TRBV4-1 TRBD1 CASSQPGTGAEKLFF TGCGCCAGCAGCCAACCCGGGACAGGGGCTGAAAAACTGTTTTTT